These T cell receptor beta chains were read from a single sample in a study of shared clonotypes between healthy human individuals. Assay: immunoSEQ multiplex PCR; the TCRdb copy retains only in-frame clones and omits some. The repertoire holds about 2.1 million clones, around 93% seen once, with under 2% in the top ten. The sample was naive CD8+ T cells from PBMCs. Receptors were obtained from a man aged 18 to 29 in good health. Some clones in this sample may be carry-over from other donors' samples. Both conserved end residues are part of each CDR3. The order of the fields is V gene, J gene, CDR3 protein.

v_gene: TRBV19
j_gene: TRBJ2-7
CDR3aa: CASSMGQGAKNEQYF

v_gene: TRBV27
j_gene: TRBJ2-1
CDR3aa: CASSLIGGNNEQFF

v_gene: TRBV11-2
j_gene: TRBJ1-1
CDR3aa: CASSLDRGVNTEAFF

v_gene: TRBV27
j_gene: TRBJ1-1
CDR3aa: CASSLSGREIPFF

v_gene: TRBV29-1
j_gene: TRBJ2-3
CDR3aa: CSVELRVAGVPDTQYF

v_gene: TRBV11-2
j_gene: TRBJ2-7
CDR3aa: CASSLAGIQYEQYF

v_gene: TRBV4-1
j_gene: TRBJ2-2
CDR3aa: CASSQESGRALSNTGELFF

v_gene: TRBV5-1
j_gene: TRBJ2-7
CDR3aa: CASSLGDMYEQYF

v_gene: TRBV27
j_gene: TRBJ2-1
CDR3aa: CASSLLAANEQFF

v_gene: TRBV28
j_gene: TRBJ2-4
CDR3aa: CASSDPGGDAKNIQYF

v_gene: TRBV9
j_gene: TRBJ2-1
CDR3aa: CASSPLAANYNEQFF

v_gene: TRBV7-9
j_gene: TRBJ2-5
CDR3aa: CASSPRRGSGRERETQYF

v_gene: TRBV27
j_gene: TRBJ2-2
CDR3aa: CVSSSRNTGELFF

v_gene: TRBV28
j_gene: TRBJ2-7
CDR3aa: CASSWLRQGPYEQYF

v_gene: TRBV27
j_gene: TRBJ2-1
CDR3aa: CASSQLAGRKKEQFF

v_gene: TRBV11-1
j_gene: TRBJ2-5
CDR3aa: CASSLNRDQETQYF

v_gene: TRBV27
j_gene: TRBJ2-5
CDR3aa: CASSTNRGRESETQYF

v_gene: TRBV9
j_gene: TRBJ1-5
CDR3aa: CASSVGRDSNQPQHF

v_gene: TRBV4-1
j_gene: TRBJ2-7
CDR3aa: CASSQGGGSYEQYF

v_gene: TRBV7-6
j_gene: TRBJ2-7
CDR3aa: CASSPDSTYEQYF

v_gene: TRBV19
j_gene: TRBJ1-1
CDR3aa: CASTHHWSNIDTEAFF

v_gene: TRBV4-1
j_gene: TRBJ1-2
CDR3aa: CASSQDRVNYGYTF

v_gene: TRBV11-1
j_gene: TRBJ2-1
CDR3aa: CASSLGLAGYNEQFF

v_gene: TRBV7-7
j_gene: TRBJ2-3
CDR3aa: CASSLRLVTDTQYF

v_gene: TRBV11-2
j_gene: TRBJ2-1
CDR3aa: CASSYGTSGRAMGNEQFF

v_gene: TRBV7-9
j_gene: TRBJ2-5
CDR3aa: CASSFRRQETQYF

v_gene: TRBV6-6
j_gene: TRBJ2-5
CDR3aa: CASSYGAGYETQYF

v_gene: TRBV5-1
j_gene: TRBJ1-2
CDR3aa: CASSLILPLGYTF

v_gene: TRBV4-1
j_gene: TRBJ2-7
CDR3aa: CASSPRGQGATYEQYF

v_gene: TRBV4-1
j_gene: TRBJ2-7
CDR3aa: CASSQETGVSSYEQYF

v_gene: TRBV11-1
j_gene: TRBJ1-4
CDR3aa: CASSLEGRSEKLFF

v_gene: TRBV7-2
j_gene: TRBJ2-1
CDR3aa: CASSSQRHRDRAYNEQFF

v_gene: TRBV4-2
j_gene: TRBJ2-1
CDR3aa: CASSQEYSNNEQFF

v_gene: TRBV27
j_gene: TRBJ1-2
CDR3aa: CASSERQGYYGYTF

v_gene: TRBV4-1
j_gene: TRBJ1-4
CDR3aa: CASSQGPGQAVEKLFF

v_gene: TRBV7-9
j_gene: TRBJ2-7
CDR3aa: CASSAGLAGDEQYF

v_gene: TRBV6-1
j_gene: TRBJ1-5
CDR3aa: CATIEWNRAHQPQHF

v_gene: TRBV7-8
j_gene: TRBJ1-1
CDR3aa: CASSSLWASNTEAFF

v_gene: TRBV28
j_gene: TRBJ1-2
CDR3aa: CASSRTEYGYTF

v_gene: TRBV27
j_gene: TRBJ2-2
CDR3aa: CASSFSGGELFF

v_gene: TRBV4-1
j_gene: TRBJ2-2
CDR3aa: CASSHGTGELFF